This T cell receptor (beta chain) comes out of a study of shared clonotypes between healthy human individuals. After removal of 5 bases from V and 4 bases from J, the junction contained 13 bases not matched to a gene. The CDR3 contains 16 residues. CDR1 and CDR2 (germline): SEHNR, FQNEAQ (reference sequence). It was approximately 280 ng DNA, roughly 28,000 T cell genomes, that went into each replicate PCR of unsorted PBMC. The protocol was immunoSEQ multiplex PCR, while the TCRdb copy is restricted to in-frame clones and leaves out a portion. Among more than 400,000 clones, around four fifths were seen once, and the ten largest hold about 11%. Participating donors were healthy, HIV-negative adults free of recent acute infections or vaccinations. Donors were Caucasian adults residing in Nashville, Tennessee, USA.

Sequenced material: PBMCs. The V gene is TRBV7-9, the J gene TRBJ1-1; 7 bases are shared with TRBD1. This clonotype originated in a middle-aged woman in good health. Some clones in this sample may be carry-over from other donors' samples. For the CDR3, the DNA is TGTGCCAGCAGCCCCTGGACAGGACCGGCAATCACTGAAGCTTTCTTT. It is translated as CASSPWTGPAITEAFF.